The 14 T cell receptor beta chains below come from one sample, sequenced in a study of Tregs in tolerant kidney transplant recipients. The method was immunoSEQ multiplex PCR; TCRdb's version includes in-frame clones alone and lacks a portion of them. Across fewer than 40,000 clones, the top ten clones capture 6.5% to 8% of the sample. Here the sequenced sample was CD8+ T cells from blood, taken before the transplant. These receptors came from a human donor who received a combined kidney and bone marrow transplant.

To note about this clone: The read ends 3 residues before the CDR3 terminus; that terminus is restored from the germline J gene. This sequence joins TRBV20-1 and TRBJ1-2; D gene unclear. There are 14 residues in the CDR3. V was clipped by 0 bases and J by 4 bases, with 12 bases between them. Germline-derived CDR1 and CDR2 are DFQATT and SNEGSKA (reference sequence). Incomplete CDR3 DNA: TGCAGTGCTAGAGATCCGGGGTTTGGCTATGGC. It specifies CSARDPGFGYG. The whole CDR3 region reads CSARDPGFGYGYTF.

In the case of this clone: The CDR3 end is not reached by the read, which stops 3 residues before it; the germline J gene fills it in. This sequence joins TRBV5-1 and TRBJ2-7; a possible D gene is TRBD2 (5 bases). V lost 4 bases to trimming and J lost 5 bases, with 7 bases between them. Germline values: CDR1 SGHRS, CDR2 YFSETQ. The CDR3 consists of 11 residues. CDR3 residues: CASSPSNEQYF. Incomplete CDR3 DNA: TGCGCCAGCAGCCCTAGCAACGAG.

A word on this clone: With the read ending 3 residues before the CDR3 end, the germline J gene is used to fill in that end. This chain connects TRBV7-6 to TRBJ2-1; the match to TRBD2 covers 8 bases. Germline V gene lookup returns CDR1 SGHVS and CDR2 FNYEAQ. This CDR3 has 18 residues. With V trimmed by 2 bases and J by 6 bases, 15 bases remained unmatched. The CDR3 bases that were read are TGTGCCAGCAGCTTATTTCTTCTGGCTAGCGGGTCAATCAATGAG. It specifies CASSLFLLASGSINE. Given in full, the CDR3 is CASSLFLLASGSINEQFF.

Of note for this clone: Read sequence stops 3 residues before the CDR3 end, and the germline J gene provides the missing end. This chain connects TRBV7-9 to TRBJ1-1; 8 positions match TRBD1. Germline assignment: CDR1 SEHNR and CDR2 FQNEAQ (reference sequence). The length of the CDR3 is 15 residues. Losses at the gene ends were 5 bases for V and 3 bases for J; bases not matched to a gene: 8. CDR3 region: CASSPRTGLDTEAFF. The part of the CDR3 DNA that was read is TGTGCCAGCAGCCCGAGGACAGGGTTAGACACTGAA.

Details on this clone: The read finishes 3 residues shy of the CDR3 end, and the germline J gene is used to complete it. Other DNA variants within this sample encode the same CDR3. The V and J genes are TRBV30 and TRBJ2-7; D remains ambiguous. V lost 0 bases to trimming and J lost 3 bases, with 6 bases between them. Germline V gene lookup returns CDR1 GTSNPN and CDR2 SVGIG (reference sequence). The CDR3 loop spans 12 amino acids. CDR3 DNA (partial): TGTGCCTGGAGTGTACGCGGCTACGAG. This gives the protein CAWSVRGYE. The whole CDR3 is CAWSVRGYEQYF.

Concerning this clone itself: Read coverage stops 3 residues before the CDR3 terminus; the germline J gene supplies the remainder. The gene calls are TRBV7-6 and TRBJ2-1, with D perhaps matching TRBD2 (6 bases). Germline loops: CDR1 SGHVS, CDR2 FNYEAQ. The CDR3 length is 17 residues. Between the trimmed V and J ends, which lost 4 bases and 5 bases, there was a span of 21 bases. Incomplete CDR3 DNA: TGTGCCAGCAGCTCCCCTGACGAGGAGGACTATAACAATGAG. Translated, it gives CASSSPDEEDYNNE. The whole CDR3 reads CASSSPDEEDYNNEQFF.

With regard to this clone: The CDR3 goes on 3 residues after the read ends, and that part is filled in from the germline J gene. This sequence joins TRBV7-9 and TRBJ2-2; D is undetermined. V lost 1 base and J lost 6, with 6 bases in between. The CDR3 runs 13 residues. Germline V gene data show CDR1 as SEHNR and CDR2 as FQNEAQ (reference sequence). CDR3 residues: CASSLVVAGELFF. The covered CDR3 bases are TGTGCCAGCAGCTTAGTTGTCGCCGGGGAG.

To note about this clone: The read finishes 3 residues shy of the CDR3 end, and the germline J gene is used to complete it. V is TRBV6-1 and J is TRBJ2-7; a weak D match, TRBD2 (7 bases). Trimming stripped 3 bases from V and 1 base from J, with 10 bases between. Germline V gene data show CDR1 as MNHNS and CDR2 as SASEGT. The CDR3 is 14 residues long. Partial CDR3 DNA: TGTGCCAGCAGTGAGCGGGGGCCGTCCTACGAG. Protein product: CASSERGPSYE. In full, the CDR3 is CASSERGPSYEQYF.

A word on this clone: The read ends 3 residues shy of where the CDR3 ends; the end is completed using the germline J gene. The genes are TRBV6-2 or TRBV6-3 and TRBJ2-7; D gene ambiguous. V shed 6 bases and J shed 6 bases, with 9 bases lying between them. Looked up from germline, CDR1 is MNHEY and CDR2 is SVGEGT. This CDR3 is built from 11 residues. The part of the CDR3 DNA that was read is TGTGCCAGCAGGCTCAGTGGCGAG. This translates into CASRLSGE. The complete CDR3 sequence is CASRLSGEQYF.

As for this clone: The DNA ends 3 residues before the CDR3 does, and the rest of the CDR3 is filled in from the germline J gene. The J gene is TRBJ2-1, the V gene TRBV19, with 10 bases aligning to TRBD2. CDR3 size: 16 residues. V shed 6 bases, J shed 8 bases, and the junction held 13 bases outside the gene matches. Per germline, CDR1 LNHDA and CDR2 SQIVND (reference sequence). CDR3 DNA, as far as it was read: TGTGCCAGTAGCCTCGCGGGACTAGCGTCGGTAGATGAG. As protein: CASSLAGLASVDE. The full CDR3 protein reads CASSLAGLASVDEQFF.

A note on this clone: The observed sequence ends 3 residues before the CDR3 terminus, with the missing tail filled in from the germline J gene. This chain connects TRBV13 to TRBJ2-5; 10 bases agree with TRBD2. The germline gives CDR1 PRHDT, CDR2 FYEKMQ (reference sequence). The CDR3 runs 16 residues. V was clipped by 5 bases and J by 1 base; unmatched bases: 7. The covered CDR3 bases are TGTGCCAGCAGCGGAACTAGCGGGGCCTCCCAAGAGACC. It yields the protein CASSGTSGASQET. The CDR3 in full is CASSGTSGASQETQYF.

Of note for this clone: The CDR3 end falls 3 residues outside the read, so it is completed with the germline J gene. The chain couples TRBV5-1 to TRBJ1-1; D possibly corresponds to TRBD1 (6 bases). The CDR3 is 14 amino acids. Germline assignment: CDR1 SGHRS and CDR2 YFSETQ. The V end lost 3 bases, the J end lost 4 bases, and 13 bases lay between the germline ends. The part of the CDR3 DNA that was read is TGCGCCAGCAGCTCCCACAGGGAGAGCACTGAA. This encodes CASSSHRESTE. The full CDR3 is CASSSHRESTEAFF.

Turning to this clone: The read stops 3 residues short of the end of the CDR3; the missing end is completed from the germline J gene. The V and J genes are TRBV7-9 and TRBJ2-1; D is unclear. The V and J ends lost 5 bases and 8 bases respectively, with 10 bases between them. In germline, CDR1 is SEHNR, CDR2 FQNEAQ (reference sequence). The CDR3 totals 12 residues. The DNA read from the CDR3 is TGTGCCAGCAGCCCCTTTGAGGATGAG. It yields the protein CASSPFEDE. The full CDR3 sequence reads CASSPFEDEQFF.

A word on this clone: The read stops 3 residues short of the end of the CDR3; the missing end is completed from the germline J gene. The rearrangement uses TRBV29-1 and TRBJ1-2; 10 nucleotides agree with TRBD1. This CDR3 spans 12 amino acids. The V gene end was trimmed by 7 bases and the J gene end by 3 bases; junction bases not matched to a gene: 2. Germline loops: CDR1 SQVTM, CDR2 ANQGSEA. The covered CDR3 bases are TGCAGCGACGGGACAGGGGACTATGGC. Encoded protein: CSDGTGDYG. The full CDR3 sequence reads CSDGTGDYGYTF.